Listed below are T cell receptor beta chains from one sample, sequenced in a study of CD8 T cells in Susac syndrome. TCRdb called the immunoSEQ multiplex PCR reads again in MiXCR, with one record for every CDR3 protein. The sample has around 270,000 distinct CDR3 sequences; about nine tenths are singletons. Sequenced material: CD8+ T cells from PBMCs. These receptors were taken from a human donor with multiple sclerosis. Each CDR3 is given with its conserved first and last residue. D genes are given only for firm matches. The size of a clone is reported for some rows only, either as once, few or many, or as a class for expanded clones.

D	V	size	J	CDR3	DNA
NA	TRBV7-9	few	TRBJ2-1	CASSTTGDEQFF	TGTGCCAGCAGCACGACAGGTGATGAGCAGTTCTTC
NA	TRBV19	NA	TRBJ1-2	CASSAGIGYTF	TGTGCCAGTAGCGCAGGGATTGGCTACACCTTC
NA	TRBV6-2/TRBV6-3	once	TRBJ2-5	CASSYPETQYF	TGTGCCAGCAGTTACCCAGAGACCCAGTACTTC
NA	TRBV9	NA	TRBJ1-2	CASRSADHYGYTF	TGTGCCAGCAGATCGGCAGACCACTATGGCTACACCTTC
NA	TRBV6-6	NA	TRBJ1-1	CASSYGVGRDTEAFF	TGTGCCAGCAGTTACGGGGTGGGTAGGGACACTGAAGCTTTCTTT
NA	TRBV29-1	NA	TRBJ1-2	CSVDRAVDRAPNYGYTF	TGCAGCGTTGATCGGGCAGTAGACAGAGCACCTAACTATGGCTACACCTTC
TRBD1	TRBV3-1	NA	TRBJ2-7	CASSQDLEGAISYEQYF	TGTGCCAGCAGCCAAGACCTAGAGGGGGCGATATCCTACGAGCAGTACTTC
NA	TRBV11-2	NA	TRBJ2-3	CASSFFDTQYF	TGTGCCAGCAGCTTCTTTGATACGCAGTATTTT
NA	TRBV28	NA	TRBJ1-1	CASTTLVENTEAFF	TGTGCCAGCACCACGCTCGTTGAGAACACTGAAGCTTTCTTT
NA	TRBV20-1	once	TRBJ2-5	CSARGLWGGNETQYF	TGCAGTGCTAGAGGTCTGTGGGGGGGCAATGAGACCCAGTACTTC
NA	TRBV11-1	NA	TRBJ2-1	CASSQGSLFEQFF	TGTGCCAGCAGCCAGGGGAGTCTGTTCGAGCAGTTCTTC
NA	TRBV12-3/TRBV12-4	NA	TRBJ1-5	CASSLSPNSNQPQHF	TGTGCCAGCAGTTTATCGCCCAATAGCAATCAGCCCCAGCATTTT
NA	TRBV9	NA	TRBJ2-7	CASSAGPHEQYF	TGTGCCAGCAGCGCCGGGCCCCACGAGCAGTACTTC
NA	TRBV6-4	NA	TRBJ1-1	CASSDLLWGGEAFF	TGTGCCAGCAGTGACTTATTGTGGGGAGGGGAGGCTTTCTTT
TRBD2	TRBV5-4	NA	TRBJ2-4	CASSLERGDQAKNIQYF	TGTGCCAGCAGCTTGGAACGGGGGGACCAAGCCAAAAACATTCAGTACTTC
NA	TRBV12-3/TRBV12-4	NA	TRBJ2-1	CASSLSAGNYNEQFF	TGTGCCAGCAGCCTTTCGGCGGGAAACTACAATGAGCAGTTCTTC
NA	TRBV6-2/TRBV6-3	few	TRBJ1-1	CASSYEGTEAFF	TGTGCCAGCAGTTACGAGGGCACTGAAGCTTTCTTT
NA	TRBV5-4	NA	TRBJ1-2	CASTSQSFYGYTF	TGTGCCAGCACCTCGCAATCCTTTTATGGCTACACCTTC
NA	TRBV7-9	NA	TRBJ1-3	CASSLGYRPTGNTIYF	TGTGCCAGCAGCTTAGGTTACAGGCCCACTGGAAACACCATATATTTT
NA	TRBV28	NA	TRBJ2-7	CASRRGVTQQYF	TGTGCCAGCAGACGAGGGGTAACGCAGCAGTACTTC
NA	TRBV30	NA	TRBJ2-5	CAWSGETVFKETQYF	TGTGCCTGGAGTGGTGAGACGGTGTTCAAAGAGACCCAGTACTTC
NA	TRBV4-1	NA	TRBJ1-1	CASSQVEGGDTEAFF	TGCGCCAGCAGCCAAGTAGAAGGGGGAGATACTGAAGCTTTCTTT
TRBD2	TRBV13	once	TRBJ2-1	CASSSFSSGVTPNEQFF	TGTGCCAGCAGCTCATTTAGCAGCGGGGTAACGCCCAATGAGCAGTTCTTC
NA	TRBV27	once	TRBJ2-3	CASRLQIAPTDTQYF	TGTGCCAGCAGGCTCCAAATAGCCCCCACAGATACGCAGTATTTT
NA	TRBV4-2	few	TRBJ2-6	CASSQEASSGANVLTF	TGTGCCAGCAGCCAAGAAGCGAGCTCTGGGGCCAACGTCCTGACTTTC
NA	TRBV7-3	NA	TRBJ2-3	CASSLLHSQPTDTQYF	TGTGCCAGCAGCTTATTGCACAGCCAACCCACAGATACGCAGTATTTT
NA	TRBV27	NA	TRBJ2-7	CASSLVRFDEQYF	TGTGCCAGCAGTTTAGTCAGGTTCGACGAGCAGTACTTC
TRBD2	TRBV2	NA	TRBJ2-5	CASGDSGLATETQYF	TGTGCCAGCGGGGATTCGGGACTAGCGACGGAGACCCAGTACTTC
TRBD1	TRBV11-1	NA	TRBJ2-7	CASRGQVGYEQYF	TGTGCCAGCAGGGGACAGGTGGGCTACGAGCAGTACTTC
TRBD1	TRBV5-6	NA	TRBJ2-1	CASTLEWTGVNEQFF	TGTGCCAGCACCCTAGAATGGACAGGGGTTAATGAGCAGTTCTTC
TRBD2	TRBV12-3/TRBV12-4	NA	TRBJ2-1	CASSRLAGGQYEQFF	TGTGCCAGCAGTCGACTAGCGGGGGGGCAGTATGAGCAGTTCTTC
NA	TRBV20-1	NA	TRBJ2-7	CSARWVSEQYF	TGCAGTGCTAGATGGGTTTCCGAGCAGTACTTC
TRBD2	TRBV9	NA	TRBJ2-7	CASSVGGGSSLEQYF	TGTGCCAGCAGCGTAGGAGGCGGGAGTTCCCTCGAGCAGTACTTC
TRBD2	TRBV9	once	TRBJ2-1	CASSTGLAGGHEQFF	TGTGCCAGCAGCACAGGACTAGCGGGGGGGCACGAGCAGTTCTTC
TRBD1	TRBV12-3/TRBV12-4	NA	TRBJ1-5	CASSQHRGGSNQPQHF	TGTGCCAGCAGTCAACACAGGGGGGGTAGCAATCAGCCCCAGCATTTT
NA	TRBV20-1	NA	TRBJ2-2	CSARDRTENHIGELFF	TGCAGTGCTAGAGATAGGACAGAGAATCATATCGGGGAGCTGTTTTTT
NA	TRBV4-1	NA	TRBJ2-5	CASSQYGETQYF	TGCGCCAGCAGCCAGTACGGGGAGACCCAGTACTTC